Below are 29 T cell receptor beta chains sequenced from a single sample in a study of blood T cell repertoires in COVID-19 (dated by TCRdb to the early 2020s). Library preparation used the immunoSEQ multiplex PCR assay. What TCRdb holds here is the immuneACCESS table cut down to in-frame rearrangements. Part of the clones is not present; checked against another copy, under half of the missing clones reflect an unresolved V gene, and the others are unexplained. Across this sample there are approximately 240,000 clones, with 65% to 85% seen only once. The ten largest clones take up 4% of the sample. Sequencing was performed on peripheral blood. Receptors were obtained from a woman between 40 and 55 years old with active or convalescent COVID-19.

This rearrangement joins TRBV24-1 to TRBJ1-2, with TRBD1 matching 7 bases. The J segment lost 2 bases and the V segment lost 4 bases, leaving 6 bases of the junction unmatched. This CDR3 spans 15 amino acids. Germline values: CDR1 KGHDR, CDR2 SFDVKD. Here the CDR3 DNA reads TGTGCCACCAGTGACCGAACACAGGGGAACTATGGCTACACCTTC. Translated: CATSDRTQGNYGYTF.

The chain joins TRBV19 to TRBJ1-4; D is uncertain. Trimming removed 7 bases from V and 4 bases from J, with 13 bases in between. Germline CDR1 LNHDA, CDR2 SQIVND (reference sequence). The CDR3 sequence is 14 residues long. The DNA of the CDR3 is TGTGCCAGTATCCCTGGCCAGAATAATGAAAAACTGTTTTTT. This codes for CASIPGQNNEKLFF.

V gene TRBV7-6 combines with J gene TRBJ2-1; 8 bases map to TRBD2. The CDR3 length is 16 residues. After removal of 1 base from V and 2 bases from J, the junction contained 4 bases not matched to a gene. Germline assignment: CDR1 SGHVS and CDR2 FNYEAQ. The CDR3 sequence is CASSLVRRGAYNEQFF. CDR3 nucleotide sequence: TGTGCCAGCAGCTTAGTTCGGCGGGGGGCCTACAATGAGCAGTTCTTC.

V is TRBV5-1 and J is TRBJ2-3; TRBD1 matches at 11 bases. Germline assignment: CDR1 SGHRS and CDR2 YFSETQ. Germline trimming cut 3 bases from V and 11 bases from J; bases unmatched to any gene: 20. There are 18 residues in the CDR3. DNA of the CDR3: TGCGCCAGCAGCTATGGTGGGACAGGGGGACCACCTCAAATTATGCAGTATTTT. Its protein is CASSYGGTGGPPQIMQYF.

The V call is TRBV6-1, the J call TRBJ1-5; weak D call: TRBD1 (6 bases). Germline assignment: CDR1 MNHNS and CDR2 SASEGT. The CDR3 length is 15 residues. V lost 3 bases, J lost 5 bases, and 14 bases lay in between. DNA for the CDR3: TGTGCCAGCAGTGAGAGGGGGTTCAGCGATCAGCCCCAGCATTTT. It yields the protein CASSERGFSDQPQHF.

This sequence joins TRBV6-5 and TRBJ2-7, with D possibly TRBD1 on 5 matching bases. V shed 11 bases and J shed 6 bases, with 17 bases lying between them. This CDR3 is built from 12 residues. Germline V gene lookup returns CDR1 MNHEY and CDR2 SVGAGI. CDR3 residues: CAVRQPSGEQYV. The CDR3, as DNA: TGTGCCGTCAGACAGCCGTCAGGCGAGCAGTACGTC.

The V and J genes are TRBV28 and TRBJ2-5; 9 positions agree with TRBD2. Unmatched junction bases numbered 11, after V lost 2 bases and J lost 4 bases. The CDR3 totals 17 residues. Per the germline V gene, CDR1 is MDHEN and CDR2 is SYDVKM. CDR3 in amino acids: CASSLAGGPSLRETQYF. The CDR3 bases are TGTGCCAGCAGTTTAGCGGGGGGGCCCTCATTGAGAGAGACCCAGTACTTC. Variable domain in full (rest from reference TRBV28 and TRBJ2-5): DVKVTQSSRYLVKRTGEKVFLECVQDMDHENMFWYRQDPGLGLRLIYFSYDVKMKEKGDIPEGYSVSREKKERFSLILESASTNQTSMYLCASSLAGGPSLRETQYFGPGTRLLVL.

The rearrangement joins TRBV28 to TRBJ2-1; 9 positions agree with TRBD2. After removal of 7 bases from V and 7 bases from J, the junction contained 11 bases not matched to a gene. Germline V gene data show CDR1 as MDHEN and CDR2 as SYDVKM. This CDR3 region has 15 residues. The CDR3 spells CASTNGGGALNEQFF. The CDR3 coding sequence is TGTGCCAGCACCAACGGCGGGGGGGCCTTAAATGAGCAGTTCTTC.

The chain couples TRBV7-9 to TRBJ2-1; the match to TRBD2 covers 14 bases. The CDR3 has 16 residues. Germline V gene lookup returns CDR1 SEHNR and CDR2 FQNEAQ (reference sequence). Unmatched junction bases numbered 7, after V lost 5 bases and J lost 7 bases. CDR3: CASSHRTSGGPNEQFF. The DNA of the CDR3 is TGTGCCAGCAGCCACAGGACTAGCGGGGGGCCTAATGAGCAGTTCTTC.

This clone was recorded only once. The V gene is TRBV19, the J gene TRBJ1-3; D is ambiguous. V shed 6 bases and J shed 4 bases, with 16 bases lying between them. Germline lookup yields CDR1 LNHDA and CDR2 SQIVND (reference sequence). This CDR3 has 15 amino acids. The CDR3 sequence: CASRQTGISGNTIYF. The DNA of the CDR3 is TGTGCCAGTAGACAGACGGGGATATCCGGAAACACCATATATTTT.

This clone was recorded a few times. This chain uses TRBV27 with TRBJ1-2; TRBD1 aligns across 9 bases. With V trimmed by 6 bases and J by 4 bases, 6 bases remained unmatched. Germline CDR1 is MNHEY and CDR2 is SMNVEV (reference sequence). The CDR3 extends over 14 amino acids. CDR3: CASRQGAIGYGYTF. The CDR3 coding sequence is TGTGCCAGCAGACAGGGGGCAATAGGCTATGGCTACACCTTC.

The sample holds many counts of this clone. This sequence joins TRBV27 and TRBJ2-5, with 9 bases that match TRBD1. The germline gives CDR1 MNHEY, CDR2 SMNVEV (reference sequence). The CDR3 contains 14 residues. V dropped 6 bases and J dropped 6; count of bases not matched to a gene: 8. As DNA, the CDR3 is TGTGCCAGCAGGGCCACAGGGGGCGTCAAGACCCAGTACTTC. Its translation is CASRATGGVKTQYF.

The rearrangement joins TRBV7-9 to TRBJ1-2, with 7 bases lining up with TRBD1. The CDR3 length is 15 residues. CDR1 is SEHNR, CDR2 FQNEAQ, per germline (reference sequence). The trim removed 7 bases at V and 5 bases at J, leaving 13 bases unmatched. CDR3: CASNSGDRVEYGYTF. The DNA of the CDR3 is TGTGCCAGCAACTCAGGAGACAGGGTGGAGTATGGCTACACCTTC. Full variable domain (remainder filled in from reference TRBV7-9 and TRBJ1-2): DTGVSQNPRHKITKRGQNVTFRCDPISEHNRLYWYRQTLGQGPEFLTYFQNEAQLEKSRLLSDRFSAERPKGSFSTLEIQRTEQGDSAMYLCASNSGDRVEYGYTFGSGTRLTVV.

The chain links TRBV28 to TRBJ1-1; 9 positions match TRBD1. V was pared by 3 bases and J by 1 base, with 6 bases of the junction left unmatched. Germline V gene lookup returns CDR1 MDHEN and CDR2 SYDVKM. CDR3 length: 16 amino acids. The CDR3, as DNA: TGTGCCAGCAGTTTTCTTTCACAGGGGGCGAACACTGAAGCTTTCTTT. It is translated as CASSFLSQGANTEAFF. Based on the CDR3 plus reference TRBV28 and TRBJ1-1, the full variable domain is DVKVTQSSRYLVKRTGEKVFLECVQDMDHENMFWYRQDPGLGLRLIYFSYDVKMKEKGDIPEGYSVSREKKERFSLILESASTNQTSMYLCASSFLSQGANTEAFFGQGTRLTVV.

The chain recombines TRBV6-5 with TRBJ1-4; D call uncertain. With 6 bases removed from V and 8 bases from J, the gap between germline ends came to 16 bases. This CDR3 is built from 14 residues. Germline CDR1 is MNHEY and CDR2 is SVGAGI. CDR3 sequence reads: CASSREGFGEKLFF. The CDR3 DNA is TGTGCCAGCAGCCGCGAGGGATTCGGGGAAAAACTGTTTTTT.

The rearrangement links TRBV11-2 to TRBJ1-6; D possibly corresponds to TRBD1 (5 bases). V lost 0 bases to trimming and J lost 7 bases, with 10 bases between them. This CDR3 has 15 residues. Germline values: CDR1 SGHAT, CDR2 FQNNGV. For the CDR3, the DNA is TGTGCCAGCAGCTTAGAAACAGGCCGCAATTCACCCCTCCACTTT. It codes for CASSLETGRNSPLHF.

The rearrangement uses TRBV6-5 and TRBJ1-1; D is possibly TRBD1 (6 bases). The V end was cut by 7 bases, the J end by 4 bases, with 19 bases between. The germline gives CDR1 MNHEY, CDR2 SVGAGI. The CDR3 consists of 15 residues. The CDR3 DNA sequence: TGTGCCAGCAACCTAGCGGGGGCTATGGGCACTGAAGCTTTCTTT. Translation gives CASNLAGAMGTEAFF.

The chain links TRBV9 to TRBJ1-5; 7 bases match TRBD1. The germline V gene encodes CDR1 SGDLS and CDR2 YYNGEE. The length of the CDR3 is 15 residues. Losses at the gene ends were 0 bases for V and 2 bases for J; bases not matched to a gene: 2. CDR3 DNA: TGTGCCAGCAGCGTAGAGGGGGCAGGCAATCAGCCCCAGCATTTT. This codes for CASSVEGAGNQPQHF.

This clone was found once. This chain uses TRBV2 with TRBJ2-1, with 9 nucleotides matching TRBD2. Trimming cost V 6 bases and J 5 bases; bases outside gene matches: 5. Per germline, CDR1 SNHLY and CDR2 FYNNEI. This CDR3 region has 14 residues. The CDR3 bases are TGTGCCAGCAGCTCGGCGGGGGGGGACAATGAGCAGTTCTTC. Translation: CASSSAGGDNEQFF.

By share of the sample, this clone is medium-sized. The chain links TRBV3-1 (or the pseudogene TRBV3-2) to TRBJ2-7, with 8 bases aligning to TRBD2. Looked up from germline, CDR1 is LGHDT and CDR2 is YNNKEL (reference sequence). The CDR3 is made up of 13 amino acids. The junction had 3 bases not matched to a gene; V was cut back by 1 base and J by 7 bases. The CDR3 region has the DNA TGTGCCAGCAGCCAAGTCCGGGGGGGTGAGCAGTACGTC. Its translation: CASSQVRGGEQYV.

This sequence joins TRBV30 and TRBJ2-1, with 7 bases that match TRBD2. The V gene's germline CDR1 is GTSNPN and CDR2 SVGIG (reference sequence). V shed 1 base and J 5 bases; nucleotides not matched to a gene: 5. This CDR3 comprises 14 residues. The CDR3 DNA follows: TGTGCCTGGAGTGCGACTAGCATAAACAATGAGCAGTTCTTC. Encoded protein: CAWSATSINNEQFF.

V and J are TRBV28 and TRBJ1-4; unclear D gene. The V end was cut by 8 bases, the J end by 0 bases, with 13 bases between. The CDR3 covers 15 residues. Germline V gives CDR1 MDHEN, CDR2 SYDVKM. Here the CDR3 reads CASGYYDATNEKLFF. As DNA, the CDR3 is TGTGCCAGCGGTTACTACGATGCAACTAATGAAAAACTGTTTTTT.

This clone occurred a few times. This same CDR3 is encoded by further DNA sequences in the sample. The chain combines TRBV6-5 with TRBJ1-1; possibly TRBD1 for D (6 bases). From germline, CDR1 is MNHEY and CDR2 SVGAGI. V lost 6 bases to trimming and J lost 5 bases, with 7 bases between them. The CDR3 covers 11 residues. The CDR3 coding sequence is TGTGCCAGCAGCCAGGGGACTGAAGCTTTCTTT. Its protein product is CASSQGTEAFF.

The chain's CDR3 is CASSAVAAKQYF. The CDR3 region has the DNA TGCGCCAGCAGCGCGGTGGCCGCCAAGCAGTATTTT. This chain joins TRBV4-1 and TRBJ2-3; D not certain. Trimming stripped 5 bases from V and 11 bases from J, with 14 bases between. Germline V lookup: CDR1 MGHRA, CDR2 YSYEKL. This CDR3 comprises 12 residues.

The V gene is TRBV7-2, the J gene TRBJ1-5, with D possibly TRBD1 on 6 matching bases. The germline CDR1 and CDR2 sequences are SGHTA and FQGNSA. V was pared by 5 bases and J by 7 bases, with 12 bases between. The CDR3 totals 13 residues. For the CDR3, the DNA is TGTGCCAGCAGCGTACTGGGACAACAGCCCCAGCATTTT. Residues: CASSVLGQQPQHF.

The V and J genes are TRBV12-3 or TRBV12-4 and TRBJ1-1; weak D call: TRBD1 (6 bases). The CDR3 extends over 11 amino acids. Deletions cut 7 bases from V and 12 bases from J, with 15 bases between. CDR3 coding DNA: TGTGCCAGCACCTTAGACAGGATTACTTTCTTT. Translation: CASTLDRITFF.

V is TRBV7-2 and J is TRBJ2-1; the match to TRBD1 covers 7 bases. The CDR3 covers 14 residues. Looked up from germline, CDR1 is SGHTA and CDR2 is FQGNSA. The V gene end was trimmed by 5 bases and the J gene end by 9 bases; junction bases not matched to a gene: 10. CDR3 coding DNA: TGTGCCAGCAGCCCCCTTAGAGGGGGCACTGAGCAGTTCTTC. Translating gives CASSPLRGGTEQFF.

The CDR3 reads CASSLTSGGQYNEQFF. DNA of the CDR3: TGCGCCAGCAGCTTGACTAGCGGGGGGCAGTACAATGAGCAGTTCTTC. The chain has TRBV5-1 and TRBJ2-1, with 12 bases fitting TRBD2. Germline V gives CDR1 SGHRS, CDR2 YFSETQ. The trim removed 1 base at V and 4 bases at J, leaving 3 bases unmatched. There are 16 residues in the CDR3. Using reference TRBV5-1 and TRBJ2-1 for the parts outside the CDR3, the full variable domain is KAGVTQTPRYLIKTRGQQVTLSCSPISGHRSVSWYQQTPGQGLQFLFEYFSETQRNKGNFPGRFSGRQFSNSRSEMNVSTLELGDSALYLCASSLTSGGQYNEQFFGPGTRLTVL.

The rearrangement uses TRBV5-1 and TRBJ1-3, with D possibly TRBD1 on 5 matching bases. CDR1 and CDR2 from the germline V gene are SGHRS and YFSETQ. The ends were cut back, 1 base at V and 0 bases at J, with 14 bases in the middle. There are 17 residues in the CDR3. CDR3 DNA sequence: TGCGCCAGCAGCTTGACCCCCCTAGGGGACTCTGGAAACACCATATATTTT. Protein sequence: CASSLTPLGDSGNTIYF.